Sequencing of this TCR beta chain was carried out in a study of T cell repertoires in cytomegalovirus infection. In TCRdb, the reads were re-called with MiXCR into one record per CDR3 protein. The sample lists approximately 990,000 distinct CDR3 sequences, around 29% occurring once. V was cut by 6 bases and J by 2 bases, with 14 bases left in between. The CDR3 contains 14 residues. CDR1 is MDHEN, CDR2 SYDVKM, per germline. Worth noting for this clonotype: Its antigen is undetermined.

The chain has TRBV28 and TRBJ2-7; no clear D gene. The sequenced sample was cultured CD8+ T cells from PBMCs, obtained from culture after CMV antigen stimulation. This clonotype was obtained from a human donor in good health (CMV status not recorded). Some clones in this sample may be carry-over from other donors' samples. The CDR3 DNA sequence: TGTGCCAGCAGCCCAACCGACTTAGCCTACGAGCAGTACGTC. It encodes CASSPTDLAYEQYV.